This T cell receptor (beta chain) was captured in a study of blood T cells in healthy people across ages. V lost 1 base and J 5 bases, leaving 18 bases between the germline ends. Germline-derived CDR1 and CDR2 are SGHRS and YFSETQ. The CDR3 totals 16 residues. A second about 7 to 11 cycle PCR used barcoded and J-beta primers. Each cDNA molecule was tagged by a template-switch adaptor with 12 random nucleotides. TCRdb reprocessed the 5' RACE reads via MiXCR and lists one record per CDR3 protein. This sample has about 290,000 distinct CDR3 sequences, with 25% to 30% found just once. This sequence originates from a woman between 70 and 85 years old in good health. This chain uses TRBV5-1 with TRBJ1-1, with a tentative D call TRBD1 (6 bases). The sequenced sample was blood. In DNA form, the CDR3 reads TGCGCCAGCAGCTTGTCGTCGGGGGCAGGAGGAACTGAAGCTTTCTTT. Protein: CASSLSSGAGGTEAFF.